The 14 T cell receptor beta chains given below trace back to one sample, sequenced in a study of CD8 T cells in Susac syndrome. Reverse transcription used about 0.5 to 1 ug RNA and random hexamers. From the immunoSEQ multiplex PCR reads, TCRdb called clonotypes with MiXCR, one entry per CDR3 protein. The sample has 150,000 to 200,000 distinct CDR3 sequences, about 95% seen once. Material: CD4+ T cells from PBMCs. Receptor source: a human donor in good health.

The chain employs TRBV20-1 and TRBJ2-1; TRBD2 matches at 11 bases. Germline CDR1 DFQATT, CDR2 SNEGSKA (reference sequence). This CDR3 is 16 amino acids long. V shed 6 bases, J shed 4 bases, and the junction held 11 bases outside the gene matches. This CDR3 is CSAIDPGLAVYNEQFF. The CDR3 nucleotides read TGCAGTGCAATAGACCCGGGACTAGCGGTGTACAATGAGCAGTTCTTC.

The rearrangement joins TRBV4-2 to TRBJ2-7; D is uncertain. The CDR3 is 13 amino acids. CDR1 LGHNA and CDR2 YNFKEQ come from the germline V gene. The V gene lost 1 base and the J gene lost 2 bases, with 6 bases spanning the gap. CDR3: CASSQVPPYEQYF. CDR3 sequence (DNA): TGTGCCAGCAGCCAAGTACCCCCCTACGAGCAGTACTTC.

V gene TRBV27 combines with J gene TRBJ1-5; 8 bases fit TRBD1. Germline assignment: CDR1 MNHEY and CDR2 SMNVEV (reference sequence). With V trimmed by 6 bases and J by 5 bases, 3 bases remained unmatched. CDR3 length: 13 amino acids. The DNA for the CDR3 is TGTGCCAGCAGCGGACAGGGATATCAGCCCCAGCATTTT. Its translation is CASSGQGYQPQHF.

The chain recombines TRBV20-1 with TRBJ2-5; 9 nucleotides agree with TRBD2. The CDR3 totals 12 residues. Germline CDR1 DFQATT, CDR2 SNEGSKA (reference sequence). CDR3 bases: TGCAGGGCGTCACTAGCGGGAGAGACCCAGTACTTC. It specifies CRASLAGETQYF.

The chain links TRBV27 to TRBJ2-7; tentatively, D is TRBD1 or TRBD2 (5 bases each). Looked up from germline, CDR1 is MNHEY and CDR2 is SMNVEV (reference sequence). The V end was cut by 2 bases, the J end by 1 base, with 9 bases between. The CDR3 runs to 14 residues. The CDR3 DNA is TGTGCCAGCAGTTTAATTGGGGGTTCCTACGAGCAGTACTTC. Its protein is CASSLIGGSYEQYF.

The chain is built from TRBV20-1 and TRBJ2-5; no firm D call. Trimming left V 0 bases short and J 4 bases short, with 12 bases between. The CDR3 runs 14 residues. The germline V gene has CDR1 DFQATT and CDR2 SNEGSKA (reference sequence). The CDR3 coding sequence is TGCAGTGCTAGAGATGTCCGGTCTCCAGAGACCCAGTACTTC. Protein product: CSARDVRSPETQYF.

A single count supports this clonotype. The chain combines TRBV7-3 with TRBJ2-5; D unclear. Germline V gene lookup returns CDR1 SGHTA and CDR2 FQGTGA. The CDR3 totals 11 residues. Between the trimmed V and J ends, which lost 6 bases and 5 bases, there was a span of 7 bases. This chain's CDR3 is CASRFGETQYF. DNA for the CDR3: TGTGCCAGCAGGTTTGGGGAGACCCAGTACTTC.

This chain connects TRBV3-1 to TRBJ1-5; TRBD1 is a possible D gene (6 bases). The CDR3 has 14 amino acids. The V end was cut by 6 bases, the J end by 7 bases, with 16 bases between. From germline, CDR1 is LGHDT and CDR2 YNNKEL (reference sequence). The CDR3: CASSLDRLSQPQHF. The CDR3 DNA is TGTGCCAGCAGTCTTGACAGGTTAAGCCAGCCCCAGCATTTT.

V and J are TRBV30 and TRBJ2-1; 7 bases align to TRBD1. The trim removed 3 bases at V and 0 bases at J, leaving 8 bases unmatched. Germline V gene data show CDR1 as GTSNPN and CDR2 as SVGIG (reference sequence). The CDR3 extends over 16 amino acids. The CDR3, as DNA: TGTGCCTGGAGAAGGGACAGCCCGAGCTCCTACAATGAGCAGTTCTTC. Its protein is CAWRRDSPSSYNEQFF.

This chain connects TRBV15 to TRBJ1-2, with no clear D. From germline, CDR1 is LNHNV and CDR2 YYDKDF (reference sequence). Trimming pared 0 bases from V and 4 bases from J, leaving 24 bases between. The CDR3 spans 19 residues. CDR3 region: CATSRDTQSLYRKPYGYTF. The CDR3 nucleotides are TGTGCCACCAGCAGAGATACCCAGAGCTTATACCGTAAACCCTATGGCTACACCTTC.

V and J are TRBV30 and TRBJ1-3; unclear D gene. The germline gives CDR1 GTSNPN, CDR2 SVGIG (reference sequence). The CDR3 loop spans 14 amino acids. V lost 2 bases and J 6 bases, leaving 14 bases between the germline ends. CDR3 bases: TGTGCCTGGAGTTGGGGTTCCGAGCAAAACACCATATATTTT. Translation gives CAWSWGSEQNTIYF.

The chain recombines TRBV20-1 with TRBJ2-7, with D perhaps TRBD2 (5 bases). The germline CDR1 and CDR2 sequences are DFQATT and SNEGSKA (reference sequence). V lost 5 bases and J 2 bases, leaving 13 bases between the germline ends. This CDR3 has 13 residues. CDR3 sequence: CSAPPRDAYEQYF. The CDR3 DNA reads TGCAGTGCTCCCCCGAGGGATGCCTACGAGCAGTACTTC.

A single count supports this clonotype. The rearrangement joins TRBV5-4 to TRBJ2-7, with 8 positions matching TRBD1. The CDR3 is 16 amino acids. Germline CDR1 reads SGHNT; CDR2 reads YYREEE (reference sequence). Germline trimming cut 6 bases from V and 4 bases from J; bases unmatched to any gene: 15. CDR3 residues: CASTYAPGQARYEQYF. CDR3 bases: TGTGCCAGCACCTACGCTCCGGGACAGGCACGGTACGAGCAGTACTTC.

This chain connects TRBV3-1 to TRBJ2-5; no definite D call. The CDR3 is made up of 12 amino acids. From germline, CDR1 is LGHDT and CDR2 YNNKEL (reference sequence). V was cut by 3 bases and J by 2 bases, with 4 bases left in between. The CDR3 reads CASSHTQETQYF. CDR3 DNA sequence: TGTGCCAGCAGCCACACTCAAGAGACCCAGTACTTC.